The 4 T cell receptor beta chains in this list originate from one sample, sequenced in a study of PD-1 blockade in classical Hodgkin lymphoma. In every patient, relapse followed autologous stem cell transplantation, while exposure to brentuximab vedotin differed. Sequenced by immunoSEQ multiplex PCR; TCRdb stores in-frame clones only, minus some. The table records around 150,000 clones, 78% of them present only once. The material was peripheral blood mononuclear cells (PBMCs), obtained before the second cycle of nivolumab. The receptors were gathered from a human donor with classical Hodgkin lymphoma.

This rearrangement joins TRBV2 to TRBJ1-2; 12 bases line up with TRBD1. V gave up 5 bases and J gave up 10 bases; unmatched junction bases: 8. Germline lookup yields CDR1 SNHLY and CDR2 FYNNEI. The CDR3 is made up of 14 amino acids. Here the CDR3 DNA reads TGTGCCAGCAGTCCCTACCCGGGACAGGGGGCCTACACCTTC. Translated: CASSPYPGQGAYTF. Drawing the rest from reference TRBV2 and TRBJ1-2, the complete variable domain is EPEVTQTPSHQVTQMGQEVILRCVPISNHLYFYWYRQILGQKVEFLVSFYNNEISEKSEIFDDQFSVERPDGSNFTLKIRSTKLEDSAMYFCASSPYPGQGAYTFGSGTRLTVV.

This chain links TRBV7-9 with TRBJ1-2, with D possibly being TRBD1 (5 bases). V was trimmed by 1 base and J by 8 bases, leaving 11 bases between them. This CDR3 has 13 residues. Germline V gives CDR1 SEHNR, CDR2 FQNEAQ (reference sequence). CDR3 DNA: TGTGCCAGCAGCTTAGAGCCAGGGAACGGCTACACCTTC. This codes for CASSLEPGNGYTF.

This chain connects TRBV29-1 to TRBJ2-3; D gene uncertain. Trimming cost V 2 bases and J 7 bases, with 10 bases left between them. Germline CDR1 and CDR2: SQVTM and ANQGSEA. The CDR3 runs 12 residues. This CDR3 reads CSVESIGHTQYF. The CDR3 bases are TGCAGCGTTGAAAGTATCGGCCATACGCAGTATTTT.

CDR3 bases: TGTGCCATCAGCGGACTAGCGGGTAACACCTACAATGAGCAGTTCTTC. It encodes CAISGLAGNTYNEQFF. This chain uses TRBV10-3 with TRBJ2-1; 11 bases align to TRBD2. CDR3 length: 16 amino acids. CDR1 and CDR2 (germline): ENHRY, SYGVKD. The V gene end was trimmed by 6 bases and the J gene end by 2 bases; junction bases not matched to a gene: 6.